These T cell receptor beta chains were read from a single sample in a study of OX40 agonist ivuxolimab in advanced cancers. TCRdb keeps only in-frame clones here, not all; method: immunoSEQ multiplex PCR. The sample yields around 70,000 clones, around 84% seen once. The input for sequencing was CD4+ or CD8+ T cells sorted from blood, taken in a trial of the OX40 agonist ivuxolimab. The origin of the receptors is an adult with an advanced solid tumor such as melanoma, head and neck, liver or kidney cancer. The CDR3 runs from the conserved cysteine through the conserved F or W. The order of the fields is J gene, clone size, V gene, D gene, CDR3 protein, CDR3 DNA. A D gene is named only where the DNA matches it firmly. Expanded clones are given a class, and other clones once, few, many or no size at all.

TRBJ1-4 . TRBV28 . CASSLRGTEKLFF TGTGCCAGCAGTTTACGGGGAACGGAAAAACTGTTTTTT
TRBJ2-1 . TRBV19 TRBD1 CASSQYGTGWYNEQFF TGTGCCAGTAGTCAATATGGGACAGGGTGGTACAATGAGCAGTTCTTC
TRBJ2-1 . TRBV5-1 TRBD1 CASKRGTGSYNEQFF TGCGCCAGCAAACGGGGGACAGGGTCCTACAATGAGCAGTTCTTC
TRBJ1-6 once TRBV19 . CASSISEESLHF TGTGCCAGTAGTATCTCTGAGGAATCCCTCCACTTT
TRBJ2-1 . TRBV11-1 . CASTKAVGGFYNEQFF TGTGCCAGCACGAAGGCGGTTGGGGGGTTTTACAATGAGCAGTTCTTC
TRBJ2-3 . TRBV2 . CASNTGGQVDTQYF TGTGCCAGCAATACTGGGGGGCAGGTAGATACGCAGTATTTT
TRBJ2-3 . TRBV5-4 . CASSFQGGDTQYF TGTGCCAGCAGCTTCCAGGGAGGAGATACGCAGTATTTT
TRBJ1-6 . TRBV5-5 . CASSAGQSNSPLHF TGTGCCAGCAGCGCGGGACAAAGCAATTCACCCCTCCACTTT
TRBJ2-3 . TRBV30 . CAWRGTDTQYF TGTGCCTGGAGAGGAACGGATACGCAGTATTTT
TRBJ1-1 . TRBV7-2 . CASSLVGDGLNTEAFF TGTGCCAGCAGCTTAGTTGGGGACGGACTGAACACTGAAGCTTTCTTT
TRBJ2-5 . TRBV9 TRBD2 CASSAGPLAGEIYQETQYF TGTGCCAGCAGCGCCGGCCCCCTAGCGGGGGAGATCTACCAAGAGACCCAGTACTTC
TRBJ2-1 . TRBV4-1 TRBD2 CASSLPPGGAVGNEQFF TGCGCCAGCAGCCTACCCCCCGGGGGGGCGGTGGGGAATGAGCAGTTCTTC
TRBJ1-1 . TRBV28 TRBD1 CASSSPRTGNTEAFF TGTGCCAGCAGTTCCCCCCGGACAGGGAACACTGAAGCTTTCTTT
TRBJ2-1 . TRBV2 . CASHRGFEQFF TGTGCCAGCCATAGAGGCTTTGAGCAGTTCTTC
TRBJ2-7 . TRBV2 TRBD2 CASRNLAGGVYEQYF TGTGCCAGCAGGAACCTAGCGGGAGGAGTCTACGAGCAGTACTTC